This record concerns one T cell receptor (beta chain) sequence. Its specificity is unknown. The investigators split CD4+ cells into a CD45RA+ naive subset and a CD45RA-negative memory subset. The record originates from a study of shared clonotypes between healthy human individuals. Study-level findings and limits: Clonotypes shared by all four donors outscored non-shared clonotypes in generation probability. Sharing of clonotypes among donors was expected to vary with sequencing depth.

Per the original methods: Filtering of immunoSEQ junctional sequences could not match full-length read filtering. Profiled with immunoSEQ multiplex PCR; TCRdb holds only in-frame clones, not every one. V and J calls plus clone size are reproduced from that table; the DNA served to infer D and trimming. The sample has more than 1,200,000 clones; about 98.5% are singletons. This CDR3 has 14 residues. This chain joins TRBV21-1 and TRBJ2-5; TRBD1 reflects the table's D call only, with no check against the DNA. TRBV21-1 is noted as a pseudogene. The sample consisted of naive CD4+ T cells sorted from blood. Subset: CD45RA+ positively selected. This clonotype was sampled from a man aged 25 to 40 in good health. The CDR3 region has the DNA TGTGCCAGCAGCAATAACAGCTTGTGGGAGACCCAGTACTTC. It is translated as CASSNNSLWETQYF.